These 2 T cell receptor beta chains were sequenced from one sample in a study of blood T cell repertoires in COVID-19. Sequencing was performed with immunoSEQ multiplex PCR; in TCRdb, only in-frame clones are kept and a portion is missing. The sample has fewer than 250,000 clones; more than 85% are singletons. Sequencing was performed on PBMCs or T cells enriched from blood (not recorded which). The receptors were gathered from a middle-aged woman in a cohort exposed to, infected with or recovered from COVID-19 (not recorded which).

The CDR3 spells CASRLGATDTQYF. The CDR3 nucleotides read TGTGCCAGCAGGCTGGGAGCGACAGATACGCAGTATTTT. The chain uses TRBV5-5 and TRBJ2-3, with D maybe TRBD2 (5 bases). The CDR3 has 13 residues. V lost 5 bases, J lost 3 bases, and 10 bases lay in between. Germline V gene lookup returns CDR1 SGHKS and CDR2 YYEKEE (reference sequence).

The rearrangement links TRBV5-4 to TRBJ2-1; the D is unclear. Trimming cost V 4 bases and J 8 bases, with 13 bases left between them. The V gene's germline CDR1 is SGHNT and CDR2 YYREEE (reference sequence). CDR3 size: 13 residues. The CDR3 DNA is TGTGCCAGCAGCAACTCTTATCAATATGAGCAGTTCTTC. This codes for CASSNSYQYEQFF.